This T cell receptor beta chain was observed in a study of OX40 agonist ivuxolimab in advanced cancers. Study-wide points: Partial responders receiving 0.1-3.0 mg/kg showed among the lowest clonal expansion.

Looked up from germline, CDR1 is SGHTS and CDR2 is YDEGEE. This CDR3 spans 14 amino acids. V shed 4 bases and J 5 bases; nucleotides not matched to a gene: 5. Sequencing used immunoSEQ multiplex PCR; TCRdb keeps in-frame clones, though not all of them. Here the sample spans fewer than 70,000 clones, 75% to 85% being singletons. As for this clone: Its target is not known.

Systemic immunosuppression or a history of autoimmune disease excluded patients. The input for sequencing was CD4+ or CD8+ T cells sorted from blood, taken in a trial of the OX40 agonist ivuxolimab. V usage is TRBV5-8 and J usage is TRBJ2-1, with 8 bases that match TRBD2. The receptor was derived from an adult with an advanced solid tumor such as melanoma, head and neck, liver or kidney cancer. CDR3 DNA: TGTGCCAGCAGCCCACGACTAGCGCACAATGAGCAGTTCTTC. Amino acid sequence: CASSPRLAHNEQFF.